Listed below are T cell receptor beta chains from one sample, sequenced in a study of shared clonotypes between healthy human individuals. Method: immunoSEQ multiplex PCR; TCRdb's copy keeps in-frame clones and lacks some. The data hold approximately 2.5 million clones, with 90% to 95% observed a single time. Specimen: naive CD4+ T cells sorted from blood. The receptors here all came from a man aged 18 to 29 in good health. The CDR3 runs from the conserved cysteine through the conserved F or W. The D gene is left open where the match is weak. The size field is filled for only some rows; it gives once, few, many or a size class.

CDR3 DNA	CDR3 protein	J gene	V gene	clone size	D gene
TGCGCCAGCAGCCAAGAAGGCCCCAGCGGGAGCGATAGAGCCAAAAACATTCAGTACTTC	CASSQEGPSGSDRAKNIQYF	TRBJ2-4	TRBV4-3	-	TRBD2
TGTGCCAGCAGCTTGACACAGGTTAGCCGAAGGGGCTACACCTTC	CASSLTQVSRRGYTF	TRBJ1-2	TRBV5-8	-	-
TGCGCCAGCAAGCCAGGGGGTCTGGGTGGCTACACCTTC	CASKPGGLGGYTF	TRBJ1-2	TRBV5-1	-	TRBD1
TGTGCCAGCAGCTTAGCCGGGCACGGAACATACGAGCAGTACTTC	CASSLAGHGTYEQYF	TRBJ2-7	TRBV7-6	-	-
TGTGCCAGCAGCGAACCCACTGAAGCTTTCTTT	CASSEPTEAFF	TRBJ1-1	TRBV11-2	once	-
TGTGCCAGCAGTCACACAGGGAGTATGGCTGAAGCTTTCTTT	CASSHTGSMAEAFF	TRBJ1-1	TRBV27	once	-
TGTGCTAGTGGTTTGGGTTGGACTAGCGTAAACAATGAGCAGTTCTTC	CASGLGWTSVNNEQFF	TRBJ2-1	TRBV12-5	-	TRBD2
TGTGCCAGCAGTGTGCAGGGAGCCACTGAAGCTTTCTTT	CASSVQGATEAFF	TRBJ1-1	TRBV2	few	-
TGTGCCAGCAGTTTTATGGGTGTTCGCACTGAAGCTTTCTTT	CASSFMGVRTEAFF	TRBJ1-1	TRBV28	-	-
TGTGCCAGCAGCTTAGGAGCGGGATCCAATTCACCCCTCCACTTT	CASSLGAGSNSPLHF	TRBJ1-6	TRBV7-9	-	-
TGTGCCAGTAGTATGGGGGCCACGAACACTGAAGCTTTCTTT	CASSMGATNTEAFF	TRBJ1-1	TRBV19	once	-
TGCGCCAGCAGCCAAACCCGTAGCAATCAGCCCCAGCATTTT	CASSQTRSNQPQHF	TRBJ1-5	TRBV4-1	few	-
TGTGCCAGCAGAATGACAGTCCAAGAGACCCAGTACTTC	CASRMTVQETQYF	TRBJ2-5	TRBV11-2	-	-
TGTGCCAGTACCCCCACAGGGGGCGTTTATGGCTACACCTTC	CASTPTGGVYGYTF	TRBJ1-2	TRBV19	once	TRBD1
TGTGCCAGCAGCTCTCGGACCGGGAATTTGCCGGAAGGCTACACCTTC	CASSSRTGNLPEGYTF	TRBJ1-2	TRBV9	-	-
TGTGCCAGCACCCTCGGACTAGCGGGAGGGCCTTATAACTTC	CASTLGLAGGPYNF	TRBJ2-7	TRBV2	once	TRBD2
TGTGCCAGCAGCTTGGTTACTAATGAAAAACTGTTTTTT	CASSLVTNEKLFF	TRBJ1-4	TRBV5-4	few	-
TGTGCCAGCTCTCCCGATATGGCTGGAAACACCATATATTTT	CASSPDMAGNTIYF	TRBJ1-3	TRBV18	-	-
TGTGCCAGCAGCGCCGGGACGGGAAATTCACCCCTCCACTTT	CASSAGTGNSPLHF	TRBJ1-6	TRBV7-3	-	-
TGCGCCAGCAGCCCGGGCCTACGGGACACCATATATTTT	CASSPGLRDTIYF	TRBJ1-3	TRBV5-1	-	-
TGTGCCAGTTCCAAGGACAGCCTTTATGGCTACACCTTC	CASSKDSLYGYTF	TRBJ1-2	TRBV11-2	-	-
TGTGCCAGCGGGACAGACCCTAATTCACCCCTCCACTTT	CASGTDPNSPLHF	TRBJ1-6	TRBV6-5	-	TRBD1
TGTGCCAGGGGAGGAAGTAGTGAAAAACTGTTTTTT	CARGGSSEKLFF	TRBJ1-4	TRBV2	-	-
TGCGCCAGCAGCTTGGAACAGACAAATGAAAAACTGTTTTTT	CASSLEQTNEKLFF	TRBJ1-4	TRBV5-1	-	-
TGTGCCAGCAGCCCGGGACAGGGAAGGAATGAGCAGTTCTTC	CASSPGQGRNEQFF	TRBJ2-1	TRBV7-9	-	TRBD1
TGTGCCAGCAGCCAGGGGACTAGCGGGAGTAAGGAGACCCAGTACTTC	CASSQGTSGSKETQYF	TRBJ2-5	TRBV11-2	-	TRBD2
TGTGCCAGCAGCTTAAGGTTTGACACTGAAGCTTTCTTT	CASSLRFDTEAFF	TRBJ1-1	TRBV5-5	-	-
TGTGCCAGCAGTGACCTAGCTTTACAGCCCCAGCATTTT	CASSDLALQPQHF	TRBJ1-5	TRBV6-1	few	-
TGTGCCAGCACTGTGGGGCGGGGAGGTGAAAAACTGTTTTTT	CASTVGRGGEKLFF	TRBJ1-4	TRBV2	-	-
TGTGCCAGCAGCCGCGGGGGGGCGTCGGTCTATGGCTACACCTTC	CASSRGGASVYGYTF	TRBJ1-2	TRBV5-4	-	-
TGTGCCAGCCCCGGTAGGGTAGGTGAGCAGTTCTTC	CASPGRVGEQFF	TRBJ2-1	TRBV21-1	-	-
TGTGCCTGGGAAACTAGCGGGAGGGCGTTACAGTCCTACGAGCAGTACTTC	CAWETSGRALQSYEQYF	TRBJ2-7	TRBV30	-	TRBD2
TGTGCCAGTAGTTCAGACAGGGGCGGGCAGCCCCAGCATTTT	CASSSDRGGQPQHF	TRBJ1-5	TRBV19	-	TRBD1
TGTGCCAGCAGTCCATCAGGGGTCCCCTACGAGCAGTACTTC	CASSPSGVPYEQYF	TRBJ2-7	TRBV28	-	-
TGTGCCAGCAGCTTAGTAGGTGGGAATCAGCCCCAGCATTTT	CASSLVGGNQPQHF	TRBJ1-5	TRBV7-2	-	-
TGTGCCAGCAGCCGGGACGGGGCGAACACTGAAGCTTTCTTT	CASSRDGANTEAFF	TRBJ1-1	TRBV7-9	once	-
TGTGCCATCAGACGCACTAGCGGAGCAGTGGGATACGAGCAGTACTTC	CAIRRTSGAVGYEQYF	TRBJ2-7	TRBV10-3	-	TRBD2
TGCGCCAGCAGCACAGAAAACACTGAAGCTTTCTTT	CASSTENTEAFF	TRBJ1-1	TRBV5-1	-	-
TGTGCCAGTAGTAGATTAGCGAGCACAGATACGCAGTATTTT	CASSRLASTDTQYF	TRBJ2-3	TRBV19	-	-
TGTGCCAGTAGTTCATACGGTCAGCCCCAGCATTTT	CASSSYGQPQHF	TRBJ1-5	TRBV19	-	-
TGTGCCAGCCATCGGGACAGGGAGGGTGCGGACATTCAGTACTTC	CASHRDREGADIQYF	TRBJ2-4	TRBV2	-	TRBD1
TGTGCCAGCACAGGACAGAATAATGAAAAACTGTTTTTT	CASTGQNNEKLFF	TRBJ1-4	TRBV25-1	-	-
TGTGCCAGTAGTATAGGCGGGACAGGAAATCAGCCCCAGCATTTT	CASSIGGTGNQPQHF	TRBJ1-5	TRBV19	-	TRBD1
TGTGCCAGCAGCCCCGGGACAGGGACCTACGAGCAGTACTTC	CASSPGTGTYEQYF	TRBJ2-7	TRBV7-2	-	TRBD1
TGTGCCAGCAGCGTATCCGGGGAGGGCCAAGATACGCAGTATTTT	CASSVSGEGQDTQYF	TRBJ2-3	TRBV9	-	TRBD2
TGTGCCAGCAGCGTAGTGGGACAGGGGGGAGAAGGCTACACCTTC	CASSVVGQGGEGYTF	TRBJ1-2	TRBV9	-	TRBD1
TGTGCCAGCCTGGGTTTGGTTGCGGTGGAGCAGTACTTC	CASLGLVAVEQYF	TRBJ2-7	TRBV2	-	-
TGTGCCAGCAGCCGCTCTAGCTCCTACAATGAGCAGTTCTTC	CASSRSSSYNEQFF	TRBJ2-1	TRBV9	-	-
TGCGCAACGGAGGCGACGAACACCGGGGAGCTGTTTTTT	CATEATNTGELFF	TRBJ2-2	TRBV10-2	-	-
TGTGCCAGCAGCTTAGCCGCAGGGGGTAAAGAGACCCAGTACTTC	CASSLAAGGKETQYF	TRBJ2-5	TRBV7-9	-	TRBD1
TGTGCCAGCTCGCCCGGGACAGACCTCTACGAGCAGTACTTC	CASSPGTDLYEQYF	TRBJ2-7	TRBV18	few	TRBD1
TGTGCCAGCAGCTTAGGACAGGTGAACACTGAAGCTTTCTTT	CASSLGQVNTEAFF	TRBJ1-1	TRBV7-2	few	-
TGTGCCAGCAGCGTCGGGACAAAAAGTAACTATGGCTACACCTTC	CASSVGTKSNYGYTF	TRBJ1-2	TRBV6-6	-	-
TGTGCCTGGAGCCGCGGGGGGGCCGGCACCGGGGAGCTGTTTTTT	CAWSRGGAGTGELFF	TRBJ2-2	TRBV30	once	TRBD2
TGTGCCTGCAAGCCGGACGGGGTACAGCCCCAGCATTTT	CACKPDGVQPQHF	TRBJ1-5	TRBV30	few	-
TGTGCCAGTAGTAAGCCGGGACAGGGACAGAACACTGAAGCTTTCTTT	CASSKPGQGQNTEAFF	TRBJ1-1	TRBV19	-	TRBD1
TGCGCCAGCAGCTTGGGGGTACAGGGCTACGAGCAGTACTTC	CASSLGVQGYEQYF	TRBJ2-7	TRBV10-1	-	-
TGTGCCAGCAGGGGGGGGACAGGCAATAATTCACCCCTCCACTTT	CASRGGTGNNSPLHF	TRBJ1-6	TRBV25-1	-	TRBD1